What follows describes a single T cell receptor (beta chain). Germline V gene sequence: CDR1 SGHTS, CDR2 YDEGEE. The V and J ends lost 3 bases and 9 bases, in that order; junction bases with no gene match: 9. The CDR3 loop spans 15 amino acids. The record originates from a study of shared clonotypes between healthy human individuals. Data came from immunoSEQ multiplex PCR; TCRdb stores just in-frame clones and leaves some out. This sample yields over 1.5 million clones, of which 95% to 99% are seen a single time; roughly 0.45% belongs to the top ten. The chain recombines TRBV5-8 with TRBJ1-1; 12 bases align to TRBD1. The origin of this receptor is a man aged 30 to 45 in good health. The sequencing sample was made of naive CD4+ T cells sorted from blood. Subset noted: CD45RA+ positively selected. CDR3 amino acids: CASSSQGQGAWKAFF. In nucleotides, the CDR3 is TGTGCCAGCAGCTCCCAGGGACAGGGGGCATGGAAAGCTTTCTTT.